This T cell receptor beta chain originates from a study of identical twins. The CDR3 consists of 16 residues. V shed 3 bases and J shed 7 bases, with 18 bases lying between them. The germline CDR1 and CDR2 sequences are SGHAT and FQDESV (reference sequence). This clonotype has only a few counts. TCRdb used MiXCR to reprocess the 5' RACE reads, holding one entry per CDR3 protein. The sample has around 490,000 distinct CDR3 sequences; roughly an eighth are singletons. The sample was also reused in another study, on yellow fever vaccine responses in identical twins.

The source of this sequence is a woman aged 18-29 years in good health. Sequencing was performed on CD4+ T cells sorted from blood. The V gene is TRBV11-1, the J gene TRBJ2-2; a weak D match, TRBD2 (5 bases). The CDR3 region is CASSFPGFVQNGELFF. Written as DNA, the CDR3 is TGTGCCAGCAGCTTTCCGGGGTTCGTCCAGAACGGGGAGCTGTTTTTT.